This T cell receptor (beta chain) was recorded in a study of T cells after yellow fever vaccination. Many counts were recorded for this clonotype. Its antigen is not identified. With 8 bases removed from V and 8 bases from J, the gap between germline ends came to 18 bases. The CDR3 consists of 14 residues. Germline CDR1 SGHAT, CDR2 FQNNGV. Each CDR3 protein gets one entry after TCRdb re-called the 5' RACE reads with MiXCR. The sample yields 310,000 or so distinct CDR3 sequences, roughly 4% seen once. Study-wide results and caveats: Contaminating bulk clonotypes could be abundant in FACS-sorted repertoires. Some clonotypes were seen in both the CD4 and the CD8 compartments. These made up a small share and likely arose from convergent recombination. Post-booster reappearance was seen for most primary-vaccination clones (around 97% CD4, around 88% CD8). Though weaker, the secondary response peaked faster, on day 5 versus 15.

This material consisted of PBMCs, taken on the day of the yellow fever booster vaccination. The chain uses TRBV11-2 and TRBJ1-4; maybe TRBD1 (5 bases). This receptor was identified in a man younger than 35 who received the YFV17D yellow fever vaccine. This chain's CDR3 is CASGPGRTGEKLFF. The CDR3 DNA follows: TGTGCCAGCGGTCCGGGACGTACTGGGGAAAAACTGTTTTTT.